Listed below are T cell receptor beta chains from one sample, sequenced in a study of post-analysis software for immune sequencing data. TCRdb itself ran the PCR reads through MiXCR, one entry per CDR3 protein. The sample carries hundreds of thousands of distinct CDR3 sequences, around 40% recorded once. Sequencing was done on a sample of blood. The receptors derive from a girl aged 10 to 17 with multiple sclerosis. Each CDR3 is given with its conserved first and last residue. The D gene is left open where the match is weak. Some rows have no size entry. The others give once, few or many, or a class for an expanded clone.

J | D | V | size | CDR3 | DNA
TRBJ1-2 | - | TRBV24-1 | few | CATSIGQLYGYTF | TGTGCCACCAGTATCGGACAGCTCTATGGCTACACCTTC
TRBJ1-2 | - | TRBV4-2 | few | CASSQESYAAGSLGYTF | TGTGCCAGCAGCCAAGAATCATATGCTGCGGGGAGCCTGGGCTACACCTTC
TRBJ1-2 | - | TRBV4-3 | - | CASSQDLRARDYGYTF | TGCGCCAGCAGCCAAGACCTCCGGGCGAGGGACTATGGTTACACCTTC
TRBJ1-6 | - | TRBV27 | - | CASRLKQGSTSPLHF | TGTGCCAGCAGACTTAAGCAGGGCTCGACTTCACCCCTCCACTTT
TRBJ1-4 | - | TRBV11-2 | - | CASSPPQLNEKLFF | TGTGCCAGCAGCCCGCCGCAGTTGAATGAAAAACTGTTTTTT
TRBJ1-2 | - | TRBV6-1 | - | CASNTNYGYTF | TGTGCCAGCAACACTAACTATGGCTACACCTTC
TRBJ2-5 | TRBD1 | TRBV29-1 | many | CSVETGGETQYF | TGCAGCGTTGAAACAGGGGGAGAGACCCAGTACTTC
TRBJ2-7 | - | TRBV9 | - | CASSVGVARELYEQYF | TGTGCCAGCAGCGTAGGCGTAGCGAGGGAGCTCTACGAGCAGTACTTC
TRBJ2-7 | TRBD2 | TRBV6-5 | - | CASSPQREWVYEQYF | TGTGCCAGCAGCCCCCAGCGGGAGTGGGTCTACGAGCAGTACTTC
TRBJ2-7 | - | TRBV6-5 | few | CASTSLYEQYF | TGTGCCAGCACCTCCCTCTACGAGCAGTACTTC
TRBJ2-7 | - | TRBV5-1 | few | CASSLAELPDWRYEQYF | TGCGCCAGCAGCTTGGCCGAATTGCCTGATTGGCGCTACGAGCAGTACTTC
TRBJ1-1 | - | TRBV18 | - | CASSLGPDTEAFF | TGTGCCAGCTCCCTTGGGCCCGACACTGAAGCTTTCTTT
TRBJ2-2 | - | TRBV7-8 | - | CASIIIGNTGELFF | TGTGCCAGCATCATAATCGGGAACACCGGGGAGCTGTTTTTT
TRBJ2-1 | TRBD2 | TRBV14 | - | CASSPRLAGDEQFF | TGTGCCAGCAGCCCCCGACTAGCGGGGGATGAGCAGTTCTTC
TRBJ2-7 | TRBD2 | TRBV20-1 | few | CSARGKPSGSIYEQYF | TGCAGTGCTAGGGGAAAACCTAGCGGGAGTATCTACGAGCAGTACTTC
TRBJ2-5 | - | TRBV7-9 | few | CASSLSGAGVQETQYF | TGTGCCAGCAGCTTAAGTGGGGCAGGAGTCCAAGAGACCCAGTACTTC
TRBJ1-1 | TRBD1 | TRBV10-3 | once | CAISESVTGATEAFF | TGTGCCATCAGTGAGTCTGTGACAGGGGCCACTGAAGCTTTCTTT
TRBJ2-1 | - | TRBV7-6 | - | CASSLVGALAYNEQFF | TGTGCCAGCAGCTTAGTGGGCGCGTTAGCCTACAATGAGCAGTTCTTC
TRBJ1-2 | - | TRBV20-1 | - | CSASLQGNGYTF | TGCAGTGCTAGCCTCCAGGGCAATGGCTACACCTTC
TRBJ2-5 | TRBD1 | TRBV2 | - | CASSADRLTKETQYF | TGTGCCAGCAGTGCGGACAGGCTAACTAAAGAGACCCAGTACTTC
TRBJ2-1 | - | TRBV28 | few | CASSLFPLDEQFF | TGTGCCAGCAGTTTATTCCCCCTCGATGAGCAGTTCTTC
TRBJ2-3 | TRBD2 | TRBV29-1 | few | CSVGAGGLRGTDTQYF | TGCAGCGTTGGAGCGGGAGGGCTACGTGGCACAGATACGCAGTATTTT
TRBJ2-1 | - | TRBV29-1 | few | CSGTGLAFYNEQFF | TGCAGCGGGACCGGGCTAGCCTTCTACAATGAGCAGTTCTTC
TRBJ2-5 | - | TRBV10-3 | few | CAIKGTQETQYF | TGTGCCATCAAAGGTACCCAAGAGACCCAGTACTTC
TRBJ2-3 | TRBD2 | TRBV5-1 | few | CASGSTSGRSADTQYF | TGCGCCAGCGGCTCGACTAGCGGGAGGAGCGCAGATACGCAGTATTTT
TRBJ2-7 | - | TRBV4-1 | - | CASSQDLSNYEQYF | TGCGCCAGCAGCCAAGATCTTAGTAACTACGAGCAGTACTTC
TRBJ2-7 | TRBD1 | TRBV29-1 | few | CSVGQGGDYEQYF | TGCAGCGTCGGACAGGGGGGGGACTACGAGCAGTACTTC
TRBJ2-3 | - | TRBV20-1 | - | CSARVGSITDTQYF | TGCAGTGCTAGAGTAGGATCAATCACAGATACGCAGTATTTT
TRBJ2-1 | TRBD1 | TRBV27 | - | CASSPINPGQGGGEQFF | TGTGCCAGCAGTCCAATTAACCCGGGACAGGGGGGAGGTGAGCAGTTCTTC
TRBJ1-1 | - | TRBV6-5 | - | CACSFADRHLEAFF | TGTGCCTGCAGTTTCGCCGACAGACACCTTGAAGCTTTCTTT
TRBJ2-1 | TRBD2 | TRBV5-1 | few | CASSYASGRSYNEQFF | TGCGCCAGCAGCTACGCTAGCGGGAGGTCCTACAATGAGCAGTTCTTC
TRBJ2-7 | - | TRBV9 | few | CASSVGPTPGAYEQYF | TGTGCCAGCAGCGTAGGGCCCACGCCCGGGGCCTACGAGCAGTACTTC
TRBJ2-1 | TRBD2 | TRBV14 | many | CASSFRLAVEQFF | TGTGCCAGCAGCTTCCGACTAGCGGTCGAGCAGTTCTTC
TRBJ2-5 | - | TRBV9 | - | CASSVAPQGTQYF | TGTGCCAGCAGCGTAGCCCCTCAAGGGACCCAGTACTTC
TRBJ2-7 | TRBD2 | TRBV5-1 | - | CASSLNTGTSAYEQYF | TGCGCCAGCAGCTTAAATACCGGGACTAGCGCCTACGAGCAGTACTTC
TRBJ2-1 | - | TRBV7-3 | few | CASSYGSQSVNEQFF | TGTGCCAGCAGCTACGGGAGCCAGTCAGTTAATGAGCAGTTCTTC
TRBJ2-7 | - | TRBV20-1 | - | CSARDMGPGDSSYEQYF | TGCAGTGCTAGAGATATGGGTCCCGGTGACAGCTCCTACGAGCAGTACTTC
TRBJ1-2 | - | TRBV4-1 | - | CASSQDSGAWGGCTF | TGCGCCAGCAGCCAAGATTCAGGGGCCTGGGGTGGCTGCACCTTC
TRBJ2-7 | TRBD2 | TRBV20-1 | - | CSATSGSAYNEQYF | TGCAGTGCCACAAGCGGGAGTGCATACAATGAGCAGTACTTC